The clone carrying this TCR beta chain has just a few counts. The antigen remains undetermined. The V gene lost 0 bases and the J gene lost 1 base, with 4 bases spanning the gap. This CDR3 has 15 amino acids. CDR1 is MNHEY and CDR2 is SVGAGI in the germline V gene. All of the isolated RNA was reverse transcribed, so expressed TCRB transcripts were sequenced. The average output of naive, central memory and regulatory T cell samples was about 3.3 million reads. Generated by immunoSEQ multiplex PCR, the TCRdb table keeps only in-frame clones and is missing some. Here the sample spans a few hundred thousand clones, about 13% being singletons. The source of the sample is a study of beta chain features in type 1 diabetes. Notes on the study in general: It was possible that PCR favored shorter templates, equally so in patients and controls. When Type 1 diabetes patients were examined, their TCRB CDR3s proved moderately but significantly shorter in all four CD4+ subsets. Compared with healthy donors, patients appeared to share more similar naive, central memory and regulatory TCRB repertoires.

What was sequenced was naive CD4+ T cells from blood. This receptor was taken from a woman aged 18-35 years with type 1 diabetes. The chain combines TRBV6-5 with TRBJ2-6; no clear D gene. The CDR3 loop reads CASSYSESGANVLTF. The CDR3 DNA reads as TGTGCCAGCAGTTACTCCGAGTCTGGGGCCAACGTCCTGACTTTC.